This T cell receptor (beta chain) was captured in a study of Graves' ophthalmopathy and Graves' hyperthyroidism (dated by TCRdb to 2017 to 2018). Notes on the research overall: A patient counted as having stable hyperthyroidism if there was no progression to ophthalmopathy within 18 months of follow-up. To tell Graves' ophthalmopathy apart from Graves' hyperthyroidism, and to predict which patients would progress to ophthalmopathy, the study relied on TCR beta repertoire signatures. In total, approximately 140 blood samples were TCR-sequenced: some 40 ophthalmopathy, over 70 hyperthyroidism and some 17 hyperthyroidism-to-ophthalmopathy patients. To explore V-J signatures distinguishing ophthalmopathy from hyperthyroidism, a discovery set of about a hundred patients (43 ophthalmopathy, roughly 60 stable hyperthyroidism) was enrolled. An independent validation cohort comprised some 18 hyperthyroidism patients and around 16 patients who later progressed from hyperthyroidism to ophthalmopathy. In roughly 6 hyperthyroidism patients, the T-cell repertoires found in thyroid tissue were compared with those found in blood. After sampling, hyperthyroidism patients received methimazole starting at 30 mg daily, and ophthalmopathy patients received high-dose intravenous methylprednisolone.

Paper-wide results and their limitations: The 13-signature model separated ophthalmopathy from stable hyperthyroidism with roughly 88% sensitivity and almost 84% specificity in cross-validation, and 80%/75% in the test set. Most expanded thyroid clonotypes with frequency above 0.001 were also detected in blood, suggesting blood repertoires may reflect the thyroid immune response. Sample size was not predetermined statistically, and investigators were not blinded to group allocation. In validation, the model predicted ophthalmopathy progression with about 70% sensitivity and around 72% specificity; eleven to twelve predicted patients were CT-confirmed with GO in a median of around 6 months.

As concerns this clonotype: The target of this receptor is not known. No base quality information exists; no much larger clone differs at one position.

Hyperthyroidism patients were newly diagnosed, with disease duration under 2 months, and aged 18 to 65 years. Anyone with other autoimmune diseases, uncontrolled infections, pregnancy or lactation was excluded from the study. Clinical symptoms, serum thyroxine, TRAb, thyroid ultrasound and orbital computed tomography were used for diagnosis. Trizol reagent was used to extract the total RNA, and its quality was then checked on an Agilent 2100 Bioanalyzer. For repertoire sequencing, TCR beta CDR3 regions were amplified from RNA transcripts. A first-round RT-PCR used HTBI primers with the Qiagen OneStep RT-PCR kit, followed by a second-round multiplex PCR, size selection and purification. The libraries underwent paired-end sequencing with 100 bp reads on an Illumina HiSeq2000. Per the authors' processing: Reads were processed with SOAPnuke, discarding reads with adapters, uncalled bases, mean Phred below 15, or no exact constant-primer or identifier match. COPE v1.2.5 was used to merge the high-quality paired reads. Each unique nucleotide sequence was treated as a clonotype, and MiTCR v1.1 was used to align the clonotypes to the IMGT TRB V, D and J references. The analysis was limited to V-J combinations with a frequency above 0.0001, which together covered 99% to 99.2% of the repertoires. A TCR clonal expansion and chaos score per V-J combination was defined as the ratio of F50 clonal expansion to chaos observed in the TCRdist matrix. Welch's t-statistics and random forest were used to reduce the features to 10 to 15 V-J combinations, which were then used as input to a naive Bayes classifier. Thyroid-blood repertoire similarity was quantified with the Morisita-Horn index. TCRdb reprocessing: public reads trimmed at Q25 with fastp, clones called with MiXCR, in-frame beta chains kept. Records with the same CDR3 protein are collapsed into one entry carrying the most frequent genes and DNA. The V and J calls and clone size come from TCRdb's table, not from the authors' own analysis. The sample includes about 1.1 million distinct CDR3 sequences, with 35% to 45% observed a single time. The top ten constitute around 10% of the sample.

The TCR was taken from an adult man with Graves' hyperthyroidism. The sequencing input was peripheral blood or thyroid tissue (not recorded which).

The DNA sequence reads TGCGCCAGCAGCTTGTTGGGACTAGCGGGGGACACTGAAGCTTTCTTT. Its translation reads: CASSLLGLAGDTEAFF. The chain was built from TRBV5-1 and TRBJ1-1; TRBD1 could be the D gene, as 5 bases match. The CDR3 goes from the cysteine to the phenylalanine over 16 residues. Solely the CDR3 DNA is kept, with 48 bases framed from the first base. The junction shows trimming of 1 base on V and 3 bases on J, plus 16 bases between the germline ends. Sequences SGHRS (CDR1) and YFSETQ (CDR2) are obtained from the germline V gene.